This TCR beta chain was sequenced for a study of CD8+ T cells in alopecia areata. The ends were cut back, 0 bases at V and 4 bases at J, with 12 bases in the middle. Per germline, CDR1 GTSNPN and CDR2 SVGIG (reference sequence). The CDR3 extends over 14 amino acids. RNA, once extracted, was reverse transcribed into cDNA for use as the sequencing template. TCRdb keeps only in-frame clones here, not all; method: immunoSEQ multiplex PCR. Among about 180,000 clones listed, 59% were seen once. This clone occurred a few times. Other nucleotide sequences from this sample produce the same CDR3. The chain combines TRBV30 with TRBJ1-1, with no clear D. The specimen was CD4+ T cells sorted from blood, collected at week 0. This TCR was recovered from a human donor with alopecia areata. In DNA, the CDR3 is TGTGCCTGGAGTGTACTATCTCGGGGCACTGAAGCTTTCTTT. Protein: CAWSVLSRGTEAFF.